These 21 T cell receptor beta chains originate from one sample sequenced in a study of CD8 T cells in Susac syndrome. A quantity of about 0.45 to 1 ug RNA underwent reverse transcription using random hexamers. TCRdb redid the calling of the immunoSEQ multiplex PCR reads with MiXCR, one entry per CDR3 protein. The sample contains approximately 200,000 distinct CDR3 sequences, 85% to 95% of which appear only once. Input material: CD4+ T cells from PBMCs. These receptors were obtained from a human donor with multiple sclerosis.

CDR3 protein: CASSQSVAPDKAWDYGYTF. The CDR3 region has the DNA TGCGCCAGCAGTCAATCGGTCGCGCCGGACAAGGCCTGGGACTATGGCTACACCTTC. The chain couples TRBV23-1 to TRBJ1-2, with D tentatively TRBD1 (5 bases). TRBV23-1 is noted as an ORF with a role that remains uncertain. V lost 0 bases, J lost 3 bases, and 23 bases lay in between. The CDR3 length is 19 residues.

This chain uses TRBV5-6 with TRBJ1-2, with a tentative D call TRBD1 (6 bases). Trimming took 0 bases from V and 13 from J, leaving 16 bases between them. Per germline, CDR1 SGHDT and CDR2 YYEEEE. The CDR3 sequence is 13 residues long. CDR3: CASSLATGSMPTF. CDR3 nucleotide sequence: TGTGCCAGCAGCTTGGCCACAGGGAGCATGCCCACCTTC. Supplemented by reference TRBV5-6 and TRBJ1-2, the full variable domain reads DAGVTQSPTHLIKTRGQQVTLRCSPKSGHDTVSWYQQALGQGPQFIFQYYEEEERQRGNFPDRFSGHQFPNYSSELNVNALLLGDSALYLCASSLATGSMPTFGSGTRLTVV.

The chain joins TRBV19 to TRBJ1-1, with D perhaps matching TRBD1 (5 bases). CDR3 length: 11 residues. V lost 7 bases to trimming and J lost 7 bases, with 10 bases between them. In germline, CDR1 is LNHDA, CDR2 SQIVND (reference sequence). The CDR3 loop reads CASTQVDEAFF. The CDR3 coding sequence is TGTGCCAGTACACAGGTCGATGAAGCTTTCTTT.

The chain uses TRBV6-4 and TRBJ1-2; D perhaps matches TRBD1 (6 bases). Germline CDR1 MRHNA, CDR2 SNTAGT. V lost 3 bases, J lost 2 bases, and 10 bases lay in between. The CDR3 extends over 14 amino acids. The CDR3 nucleotides are TGTGCCAGCAGTGAAAATCAGGGGAACTATGGCTACACCTTC. It codes for CASSENQGNYGYTF.

The CDR3 coding sequence is TGTGCCAGCAGCTTACTAGCGGGGCCAGATACGCAGTATTTT. Amino acids: CASSLLAGPDTQYF. The chain couples TRBV7-8 to TRBJ2-3; 9 bases map to TRBD2. Trimming removed 2 bases from V and 4 bases from J; junction bases left unmatched: 1. Germline V gene lookup returns CDR1 SGHVS and CDR2 FQNEAQ. This CDR3 is 14 amino acids long.

V is TRBV3-1 and J is TRBJ2-5; D gene ambiguous. Germline V gives CDR1 LGHDT, CDR2 YNNKEL (reference sequence). V lost 3 bases and J 5 bases, leaving 10 bases between the germline ends. This CDR3 spans 13 amino acids. The chain's CDR3 is CASSHEVRETQYF. The CDR3 bases are TGTGCCAGCAGCCACGAAGTTCGGGAGACCCAGTACTTC.

The V gene is TRBV24-1, the J gene TRBJ2-5, with 8 bases identical to TRBD2. With 3 bases clipped from V and 5 bases from J, the junction kept 4 bases outside the gene matches. This CDR3 spans 14 amino acids. Germline V gene data show CDR1 as KGHDR and CDR2 as SFDVKD. CDR3 DNA sequence: TGTGCCACCAGTGATGTGACTAGCGCCGAGACCCAGTACTTC. Amino acid sequence: CATSDVTSAETQYF.

This chain connects TRBV9 to TRBJ2-3, with D perhaps assigned TRBD1 or TRBD2 (5 bases each). Germline CDR1 and CDR2: SGDLS and YYNGEE. The CDR3 is 16 amino acids. V shed 3 bases and J shed 3 bases, with 17 bases lying between them. This CDR3 is CASSGQQEVVTDTQYF. As DNA, the CDR3 is TGTGCCAGCAGCGGCCAACAGGAGGTAGTTACAGATACGCAGTATTTT.

The V call is TRBV9, the J call TRBJ2-1, with a tentative D call TRBD1 (6 bases). This CDR3 comprises 13 residues. CDR1 is SGDLS and CDR2 is YYNGEE in the germline V gene. V shed 0 bases and J shed 11 bases, with 12 bases lying between them. CDR3 residues: CASSVAGTSKQFF. The CDR3 DNA is TGTGCCAGCAGCGTAGCTGGGACATCCAAGCAGTTCTTC.

The J gene is TRBJ1-5, the V gene TRBV3-1; D is uncertain. Looked up from germline, CDR1 is LGHDT and CDR2 is YNNKEL (reference sequence). The CDR3 covers 13 residues. V shed 1 base and J shed 7 bases, with 8 bases lying between them. The DNA for the CDR3 is TGTGCCAGCAGCCAAGGATGGGGACAGCCCCAGCATTTT. Its protein is CASSQGWGQPQHF.

The V and J genes are TRBV6-5 and TRBJ2-3; 8 bases match TRBD2. The CDR3 runs 17 residues. CDR1 is MNHEY, CDR2 SVGAGI, per germline. V was clipped by 2 bases and J by 2 bases; unmatched bases: 9. CDR3 DNA sequence: TGTGCCAGCAGTTACACGACCCCGGGGGGGACCACAGATACGCAGTATTTT. Its translation: CASSYTTPGGTTDTQYF.

The chain couples TRBV3-1 to TRBJ1-5; D remains ambiguous. The V gene lost 4 bases and the J gene lost 7 bases, with 11 bases spanning the gap. This CDR3 contains 13 residues. The germline V gene encodes CDR1 LGHDT and CDR2 YNNKEL (reference sequence). The CDR3 sequence is CASSPSQSQPQHF. CDR3 DNA sequence: TGTGCCAGCAGCCCGTCCCAAAGCCAGCCCCAGCATTTT.

This clonotype was counted a single time. The chain couples TRBV5-1 to TRBJ2-3, with 9 bases identical to TRBD1. CDR1 and CDR2 (germline): SGHRS, YFSETQ. The junction had 10 bases not matched to a gene; V was cut back by 3 bases and J by 5 bases. The CDR3 is 16 residues long. The CDR3 DNA sequence: TGCGCCAGCAGCTCCAGAACAGGGGGCGCAAAAGATACGCAGTATTTT. Translated, it gives CASSSRTGGAKDTQYF.

The chain combines TRBV11-2 with TRBJ1-6; no definite D call. Germline CDR1 SGHAT, CDR2 FQNNGV. V lost 8 bases to trimming and J lost 10 bases, with 12 bases between them. This CDR3 has 12 amino acids. This CDR3 reads CASQGDESPLHF. The CDR3 DNA follows: TGTGCCAGCCAAGGAGACGAGTCACCCCTCCACTTT. The variable domain in full, with the rest retrieved from reference TRBV11-2 and TRBJ1-6, is EAGVAQSPRYKIIEKRQSVAFWCNPISGHATLYWYQQILGQGPKLLIQFQNNGVVDDSQLPKDRFSAERLKGVDSTLKIQPAKLEDSAVYLCASQGDESPLHFGNGTRLTVT.

This sequence joins TRBV12-3 or TRBV12-4 and TRBJ2-3; D may be TRBD1 or TRBD2 (5 bases each). The V gene lost 5 bases and the J gene lost 5 bases, with 17 bases spanning the gap. The CDR3 sequence is 15 residues long. Here the CDR3 reads CASSTPGTPIDTQYF. The CDR3 nucleotides read TGTGCCAGCAGTACCCCCGGGACCCCTATAGATACGCAGTATTTT.

The rearrangement joins TRBV20-1 to TRBJ2-3; TRBD2 is a possible D gene (5 bases). The CDR3 loop spans 13 amino acids. Germline V gene sequence: CDR1 DFQATT, CDR2 SNEGSKA (reference sequence). The V and J ends lost 3 bases and 2 bases respectively, with 9 bases between them. The DNA for the CDR3 is TGCAGTGCTAGTTGGCTAGCCACAGATACGCAGTATTTT. Translating it yields CSASWLATDTQYF.

The chain combines TRBV7-9 with TRBJ2-7; D uncertain. Germline CDR1 SEHNR, CDR2 FQNEAQ (reference sequence). The V and J ends lost 0 bases and 7 bases respectively, with 13 bases between them. The CDR3 totals 14 residues. The CDR3, as DNA: TGTGCCAGCAGCTTAGCGGAAAGTTCCATGGAGCAGTACTTC. Encoded protein: CASSLAESSMEQYF.

The V gene is TRBV20-1, the J gene TRBJ2-5; TRBD2 aligns across 7 bases. CDR3 size: 12 residues. Per the germline V gene, CDR1 is DFQATT and CDR2 is SNEGSKA (reference sequence). The junction had 3 bases not matched to a gene; V was cut back by 5 bases and J by 3 bases. Here the CDR3 DNA reads TGCAGTGCTGGGGCGGGAGAAGAGACCCAGTACTTC. This codes for CSAGAGEETQYF.

The rearrangement joins TRBV15 to TRBJ2-7, with D possibly matching TRBD1 (5 bases). V lost 2 bases and J 6 bases, leaving 11 bases between the germline ends. CDR3 length equals 13 residues. The germline V gene has CDR1 LNHNV and CDR2 YYDKDF (reference sequence). DNA for the CDR3: TGTGCCACCAGCAGACCCGACAGCCCCGAGCAGTACTTC. It yields the protein CATSRPDSPEQYF.

A word on this clonotype: The germline gene is not matched at one end of the junction; a read error may be the cause. V is TRBV11-2 and J is TRBJ1-2; D is undetermined. Germline CDR1 reads SGHAT; CDR2 reads FQNNGV. This CDR3 spans 11 amino acids. CDR3 amino acids: CASSPQEGPAF. DNA of the CDR3: TGTGCCAGCAGCCCCCAGGAAGGACCCGCCTTC.

The V and J genes are TRBV7-8 and TRBJ2-5, with D uncertain. The V gene lost 5 bases and the J gene lost 1 base, with 11 bases spanning the gap. CDR3 length equals 14 residues. Germline V CDR1 and CDR2: SGHVS, FQNEAQ. CDR3 residues: CASSPVRFQETQYF. The CDR3 DNA reads as TGTGCCAGCAGCCCGGTCCGGTTCCAAGAGACCCAGTACTTC.